The text below deals with one T cell receptor (beta chain). The table lists this clone with a count of one. The antigen it recognizes is unknown. No base quality information exists; no much larger clone differs at one position. Collaborating institutions collected whole blood in K2EDTA tubes following their own protocols. Collaborator samples were shipped for TCRbeta analysis as frozen whole blood, isolated PBMCs, or DNA extracted from either sample type. The source of the sample is a study of blood T cell repertoires in COVID-19 (TCRdb year 2020). About the full investigation: Samples covering the acute and convalescent phases of COVID-19 were provided by collaborators in the United States, Italy and Spain. The prospective study material was composed of cDNA or gDNA derived from T cells, B-cell-depleted T cells, or PBMCs. Deeply sampled blood TCRbeta repertoires from subjects exposed to, actively infected with, or recovered from COVID-19 were included in the dataset. The repertoires were released in a freely available public database meant as a resource for research on the immune response to SARS-CoV-2. Samples were obtained from the ongoing ImmuneRACE study (first 160 participants) and from about 1,300 subjects provided by 6 global collaborators. A de-identified subject ID, COVID-19 status, age in years and sex were almost always included in the sample metadata. Where available, HLA class I and class II types were obtained from metadata supplied by the sample provider rather than from assay-based typing.

Points the paper makes about the study in general: How much clinical and demographic metadata was included differed by source and by participant, and the metadata was provided uncurated.

The immunoSEQ Assay, a bias-controlled multiplex PCR, was used to amplify TCRbeta CDR3 regions from genomic DNA. The authors' pipeline ran thus. The number of nucleated cells in each sample was estimated by amplification of reference gene primers within the assay. To quantify the absolute abundance of each unique TCRbeta CDR3 rearrangement, sequence reads were collapsed and filtered. For each sample, productive Simpson clonality was calculated as the square root of Simpson's diversity index across productive rearrangements. Entries here come from immuneACCESS through TCRdb and include only in-frame sequences with V and J called. Some clones fail to appear in such tables; in the studies checked, an unresolved V gene covers under half of the shortfall, and the cause of the remainder is unknown. The DNA was the basis for D and trimming; V, J and clone size are from that table. This sample gives 200,000 to 250,000 clones in total; around 83% of them show up just once. The ten most abundant clones make up around 3.5% of the sample.

Germline trimming amounts to 5 bases on V and 10 bases on J, with 8 as the count of junction bases outside the gene matches. CDR1 and CDR2 were assigned from the germline V gene as SGHAT and FQNNGV. Spanning cysteine to phenylalanine, the CDR3 consists of 13 amino acids. Only CDR3 DNA remains: 39 bases, in frame from the first base. Recombination joined TRBV11-2 with TRBJ2-1, with 7 bases aligning to TRBD1. Sequences were obtained from peripheral blood. The receptor was derived from a woman younger than 30 with acute or convalescent COVID-19. The sequence in DNA is TGTGCCAGCAGCCCAAGGGGGCTCTTAGAGCAGTTCTTC. Translated, it gives CASSPRGLLEQFF.